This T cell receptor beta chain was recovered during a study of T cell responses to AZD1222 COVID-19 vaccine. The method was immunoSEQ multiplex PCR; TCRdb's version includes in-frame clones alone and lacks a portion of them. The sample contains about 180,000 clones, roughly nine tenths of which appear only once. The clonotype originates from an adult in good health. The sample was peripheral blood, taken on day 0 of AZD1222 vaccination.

The DNA for the CDR3 is TGTGCCAGCAGTCCAGGACTAGCGGGAGGGATACTCTACGAGCAGTACTTC. This translates into CASSPGLAGGILYEQYF. V and J are TRBV6-6 and TRBJ2-7; 15 bases line up with TRBD2. There are 17 residues in the CDR3. CDR1 and CDR2 (germline): MNHNY, SVGAGI (reference sequence). V dropped 5 bases and J dropped 3; count of bases not matched to a gene: 8.